This passage covers 19 T cell receptor beta chains from one sample sequenced in a study of shared clonotypes between healthy human individuals. The assay was immunoSEQ multiplex PCR, and TCRdb's table has in-frame clones only and misses some. There are about 2.4 million clones in the sample; approximately 90% occur only once, and over 0.12% lies in the top ten. The material sequenced was naive CD4+ T cells sorted from blood. The subset: CD45RA+ positively selected. Receptor source: a man aged 18 to 29 in good health.

This clone was counted a single time. The rearrangement links TRBV4-1 to TRBJ1-6; a possible D gene is TRBD1 (5 bases). With 1 base removed from V and 14 bases from J, the gap between germline ends came to 21 bases. The CDR3 runs 16 residues. Germline loops: CDR1 MGHRA, CDR2 YSYEKL. As DNA, the CDR3 is TGCGCCAGCAGCCAAGGGGGCGCCTTGTCGAGGTTCGCCCTCCACTTT. Translation: CASSQGGALSRFALHF.

The rearrangement joins TRBV7-2 to TRBJ2-7; D gene ambiguous. The ends were cut back, 5 bases at V and 3 bases at J, with 11 bases in the middle. CDR1 is SGHTA and CDR2 is FQGNSA in the germline V gene. The CDR3 covers 13 residues. The CDR3 nucleotides are TGTGCCAGCAGCCGAGACCTAGGCTACGAGCAGTACTTC. Residues: CASSRDLGYEQYF.

CDR3 region: CASSQGSQVYNEQYF. DNA of the CDR3: TGCGCCAGCAGCCAAGGATCACAGGTTTATAACGAGCAGTACTTC. This chain links TRBV4-1 with TRBJ2-5, with a weak D call TRBD1 (5 bases). The DNA end lines up better with TRBJ2-7; the J call may be wrong. The length of the CDR3 is 15 residues. The germline gives CDR1 MGHRA, CDR2 YSYEKL.

This clone was detected a few times. The CDR3 protein is CASSDFGLVTEAFF. The CDR3 nucleotides are TGCGCCAGCAGTGACTTCGGGTTGGTGACTGAAGCTTTCTTT. The chain couples TRBV10-2 to TRBJ1-1, with D unresolved. This CDR3 region has 14 residues. V gave up 3 bases and J gave up 5 bases, with 13 bases separating them. Germline values: CDR1 WSHSY, CDR2 SAAADI.

The CDR3 region is CASSLPGTSGYEQYF. In nucleotides, the CDR3 is TGTGCCAGCAGCTTACCTGGGACTAGCGGCTACGAGCAGTACTTC. This chain joins TRBV7-9 and TRBJ2-7, with 11 bases identical to TRBD2. CDR3 length: 15 residues. CDR1 SEHNR and CDR2 FQNEAQ come from the germline V gene (reference sequence). J lost 3 bases, V lost 2 bases, and 3 bases had no gene match.

The V gene is TRBV12-5, the J gene TRBJ1-2; D possibly corresponds to TRBD1 (6 bases). Germline V lookup: CDR1 LGHNT, CDR2 FRNRAP. V was pared by 7 bases and J by 1 base, with 19 bases between. The CDR3 totals 16 residues. The CDR3 bases are TGTGCTAGTGTTCAGTCCTGGACAGTTTATAACTATGGCTACACCTTC. Translating it yields CASVQSWTVYNYGYTF.

This clone was found a few times. The sample has other DNA sequences that encode this CDR3 too. V is TRBV2 and J is TRBJ1-6, with 7 bases matching TRBD1. V lost 6 bases and J lost 5; bases outside the gene matches: 4. CDR3 length: 14 amino acids. Germline V gene lookup returns CDR1 SNHLY and CDR2 FYNNEI. The CDR3 region has the DNA TGTGCCAGCAGAGGGACAGCGGATAATTCACCCCTCCACTTT. This translates into CASRGTADNSPLHF.

In regard to this clone: The identical CDR3 is also encoded by other nucleotide sequences in the sample. This sequence joins TRBV7-9 and TRBJ1-1; D remains unclear. The CDR3 has 14 residues. Germline V lookup: CDR1 SEHNR, CDR2 FQNEAQ (reference sequence). Trimming shortened V by 1 base and J by 2 bases, and 8 bases separated the two germline ends. In DNA form, the CDR3 reads TGTGCCAGCAGCTTAGAACGGGGAAACACTGAAGCTTTCTTT. Translation: CASSLERGNTEAFF.

J is TRBJ2-7 and V is TRBV6-5; D unclear. Trimming took off 0 bases at V and 0 bases at J, with 9 bases between the two ends. This CDR3 spans 15 amino acids. Germline assignment: CDR1 MNHEY and CDR2 SVGAGI. In nucleotides, the CDR3 is TGTGCCAGCAGTTACTCCGTGTGGAGCTCCTACGAGCAGTACTTC. Residues: CASSYSVWSSYEQYF.

The genes are TRBV19 and TRBJ2-3; 11 nucleotides align to TRBD2. CDR3 length: 16 amino acids. Germline V CDR1 and CDR2: LNHDA, SQIVND (reference sequence). J lost 2 bases, V lost 5 bases, and 6 bases had no gene match. As DNA, the CDR3 is TGTGCCAGTAGTGCCGGGACTAGCGGATTCACAGATACGCAGTATTTT. This sequence encodes CASSAGTSGFTDTQYF.

The chain employs TRBV12-5 and TRBJ1-2, with TRBD1 matching 7 bases. This CDR3 contains 14 residues. V lost 6 bases, J lost 2 bases, and 6 bases stayed unmatched. Germline CDR1 and CDR2: LGHNT and FRNRAP. CDR3 sequence reads: CASGSDRRNYGYTF. CDR3 nucleotides: TGTGCTAGTGGCTCGGACAGGAGGAACTATGGCTACACCTTC.

V gene TRBV7-6 combines with J gene TRBJ1-6; 8 bases map to TRBD1. CDR1 is SGHVS and CDR2 is FNYEAQ in the germline V gene. V lost 1 base to trimming and J lost 10 bases; unmatched junction nucleotides: 3. The CDR3 is 14 amino acids. CDR3 sequence: CASSLDDRGSPLHF. As DNA, the CDR3 is TGTGCCAGCAGCTTAGACGACAGGGGCTCACCCCTCCACTTT. The full variable domain, with the rest looked up from reference TRBV7-6 and TRBJ1-6, is GAGVSQSPRYKVTKRGQDVALRCDPISGHVSLYWYRQALGQGPEFLTYFNYEAQQDKSGLPNDRFSAERPEGSISTLTIQRTEQRDSAMYRCASSLDDRGSPLHFGNGTRLTVT.

This clone was seen more than once but under ten times. The rearrangement links TRBV29-1 to TRBJ1-1, with D possibly TRBD1 on 5 matching bases. V was trimmed by 6 bases and J by 0 bases, leaving 14 bases between them. The CDR3 length is 14 residues. Germline V CDR1 and CDR2: SQVTM, ANQGSEA. Here the CDR3 reads CSVHSDTVNTEAFF. The CDR3 DNA reads as TGCAGCGTACATTCGGACACAGTGAACACTGAAGCTTTCTTT.

The chain carries TRBV11-2 and TRBJ1-2, with a possible D match to TRBD1 (6 bases). Trimming cost V 2 bases and J 6 bases, with 13 bases left between them. Germline V gives CDR1 SGHAT, CDR2 FQNNGV. This CDR3 has 14 amino acids. Written as DNA, the CDR3 is TGTGCCAGCAGCTTATCGGCAGGGGTTGATGGCTACACCTTC. Translation: CASSLSAGVDGYTF.

This clone was picked up one time. J is TRBJ2-5 and V is TRBV2; 12 nucleotides match TRBD2. Germline loops: CDR1 SNHLY, CDR2 FYNNEI. The ends lost 1 base at V and 5 bases at J; junction bases unmatched: 8. The CDR3 is 17 residues long. In DNA, the CDR3 is TGTGCCAGCAGTGAAGGGCTAGCGGGGGGGAAGTATGAGACCCAGTACTTC. It yields the protein CASSEGLAGGKYETQYF.

The CDR3 DNA reads as TGTGCCTCCCGGGACAAATTACGGCGCGAGCAGTACTTC. It is translated as CASRDKLRREQYF. The V and J genes are TRBV19 and TRBJ2-7, with D perhaps matching TRBD1 (6 bases). This CDR3 spans 13 amino acids. V was cut by 11 bases and J by 6 bases, with 20 bases left in between. Germline values: CDR1 LNHDA, CDR2 SQIVND (reference sequence). The full variable domain, its missing parts supplied by reference TRBV19 and TRBJ2-7, is DGGITQSPKYLFRKEGQNVTLSCEQNLNHDAMYWYRQDPGQGLRLIYYSQIVNDFQKGDIAEGYSVSREKKESFPLTVTSAQKNPTAFYLCASRDKLRREQYFGPGTRLTVT.

J is TRBJ1-2 and V is TRBV18; 9 bases are a match to TRBD1. CDR3 length equals 18 residues. The V gene end was trimmed by 6 bases and the J gene end by 5 bases; junction bases not matched to a gene: 19. In germline, CDR1 is KGHSH, CDR2 LQKENI. The CDR3 coding sequence is TGTGCCAGCTCCCCCGAATTCCCCGGGACAGGGAGAGGTTATGGCTACACCTTC. As protein: CASSPEFPGTGRGYGYTF.

The V gene is TRBV23-1, the J gene TRBJ1-5; no firm D call. TRBV23-1 qualifies as an ORF whose function is uncertain. Trimming took off 1 base at V and 0 bases at J, with 7 bases between the two ends. The CDR3 loop spans 15 amino acids. The DNA for the CDR3 is TGCGCCAGCAGTCAATATTGGTATAGCAATCAGCCCCAGCATTTT. This translates into CASSQYWYSNQPQHF.

This chain links TRBV10-2 with TRBJ2-3, with 11 bases matching TRBD2. Germline CDR1 WSHSY, CDR2 SAAADI. The V and J ends lost 7 bases and 6 bases, in that order; junction bases with no gene match: 6. There are 14 residues in the CDR3. CDR3 coding DNA: TGCGCCAGCACCCCACGGACTAGCGGGGATACGCAGTATTTT. Translated: CASTPRTSGDTQYF.